The 17 T cell receptor beta chains in this list originate from one sample, sequenced in a study of cytomegalovirus exposure and HLA in healthy donors. The PCR ran on 60 Vbeta and 13 Jbeta primers. This table comes from immunoSEQ multiplex PCR, and its TCRdb copy is limited to in-frame clones, with some not included. The sample contains around 30,000 clones, 44% of which appear only once. Input material: PBMCs. The source is a woman in her forties or fifties in good health and CMV-seronegative.

CDR3 loop: CASSEIPGEHNEQFF. CDR3 sequence (DNA): TGCGCCAGCAGTGAGATCCCGGGGGAGCACAATGAGCAGTTCTTC. The chain uses TRBV10-1 and TRBJ2-1; a possible D gene is TRBD2 (6 bases). Trimming took 2 bases from V and 5 from J, leaving 13 bases between them. The germline V gene encodes CDR1 WNHNN and CDR2 SYGVQD (reference sequence). The CDR3 has 15 amino acids.

The chain joins TRBV7-9 to TRBJ1-1; 10 bases are a match to TRBD1. CDR3 length: 16 residues. Trimming removed 1 base from V and 1 base from J; junction bases left unmatched: 3. CDR1 SEHNR and CDR2 FQNEAQ come from the germline V gene (reference sequence). This CDR3 reads CASSLGTGGTNTEAFF. CDR3 in DNA: TGTGCCAGCAGCTTAGGGACAGGGGGAACGAACACTGAAGCTTTCTTT.

This clone has a handful of counts. The CDR3 is CASRLSGTIYGYTF. In DNA, the CDR3 is TGTGCCAGTAGACTCTCCGGGACAATCTATGGCTACACCTTC. V and J are TRBV19 and TRBJ1-2; D might be TRBD1 (6 bases). This CDR3 contains 14 residues. Trimming removed 6 bases at V and 4 bases at J, with 15 bases between. In germline, CDR1 is LNHDA, CDR2 SQIVND (reference sequence).

The V and J genes are TRBV5-1 and TRBJ1-6; TRBD1 aligns across 7 bases. The germline gives CDR1 SGHRS, CDR2 YFSETQ. J gave up 0 bases and V 0 bases, and 6 bases lay outside the gene matches. The CDR3 is made up of 18 amino acids. The CDR3 here is CASSLAPSGGSYNSPLHF. For the CDR3, the DNA is TGCGCCAGCAGCTTGGCGCCTTCAGGGGGCTCCTATAATTCACCCCTCCACTTT.

V usage is TRBV2 and J usage is TRBJ1-2, with D tentatively TRBD1 (5 bases). The V and J ends lost 8 bases and 2 bases respectively, with 15 bases between them. The CDR3 is 14 amino acids. Germline lookup yields CDR1 SNHLY and CDR2 FYNNEI. The CDR3 loop is CASLEGRANYGYTF. CDR3 coding DNA: TGTGCCAGCCTTGAGGGGAGGGCCAACTATGGCTACACCTTC. The complete variable domain, with remaining parts taken from reference TRBV2 and TRBJ1-2, reads EPEVTQTPSHQVTQMGQEVILRCVPISNHLYFYWYRQILGQKVEFLVSFYNNEISEKSEIFDDQFSVERPDGSNFTLKIRSTKLEDSAMYFCASLEGRANYGYTFGSGTRLTVV.

The genes are TRBV9 and TRBJ2-1; tentatively, D is TRBD2 (6 bases). Germline CDR1 SGDLS, CDR2 YYNGEE. The ends were cut back, 2 bases at V and 5 bases at J, with 14 bases in the middle. The CDR3 spans 15 residues. CDR3 in amino acids: CASSVGGPLHNEQFF. The CDR3, as DNA: TGTGCCAGCAGCGTCGGGGGACCCCTACACAATGAGCAGTTCTTC.

This chain uses TRBV27 with TRBJ2-1; 14 nucleotides line up with TRBD2. Germline CDR1 reads MNHEY; CDR2 reads SMNVEV (reference sequence). Trimming took 0 bases from V and 4 from J; bases not matched to a gene: 11. CDR3 length: 20 amino acids. The chain's CDR3 is CASSLSPTGLAGGTYNEQFF. The CDR3 DNA sequence: TGTGCCAGCAGTTTATCGCCCACCGGACTAGCGGGGGGTACGTACAATGAGCAGTTCTTC.

The CDR3 loop is CASSQERASGPYEQYF. The CDR3 coding sequence is TGTGCCAGCAGCCAAGAGAGGGCTAGCGGACCCTACGAGCAGTACTTC. V gene TRBV4-2 combines with J gene TRBJ2-7, with TRBD2 matching over 7 bases. This CDR3 has 16 residues. Germline V gene lookup returns CDR1 LGHNA and CDR2 YNFKEQ. Trimming removed 0 bases from V and 2 bases from J; junction bases left unmatched: 7.

The V and J genes are TRBV5-1 and TRBJ2-1, with D possibly being TRBD2 (6 bases). The CDR3 length is 16 residues. Germline-derived CDR1 and CDR2 are SGHRS and YFSETQ. V lost 2 bases to trimming and J lost 1 base, with 13 bases between them. The CDR3 nucleotides read TGCGCCAGCAGCTTCTTGCCGGGAGAGTCCTACAATGAGCAGTTCTTC. Residues: CASSFLPGESYNEQFF.

This chain joins TRBV15 and TRBJ2-1; 7 bases are shared with TRBD2. The length of the CDR3 is 17 residues. The germline V gene encodes CDR1 LNHNV and CDR2 YYDKDF (reference sequence). V trimming: 3 bases; J trimming: 0 bases; junction bases outside the gene matches: 8. Here the CDR3 reads CATSRFRGGSSYNEQFF. The CDR3 DNA follows: TGTGCCACCAGCAGGTTTAGGGGCGGGAGCTCCTACAATGAGCAGTTCTTC.

V is TRBV18 and J is TRBJ2-7; 9 nucleotides match TRBD1. Germline loops: CDR1 KGHSH, CDR2 LQKENI. The V and J ends lost 1 base and 3 bases, in that order; junction bases with no gene match: 7. This CDR3 is 16 amino acids long. The CDR3 sequence: CASSPRGGQGFYEQYF. The DNA of the CDR3 is TGTGCCAGCTCACCACGGGGTGGACAGGGGTTCTACGAGCAGTACTTC. The variable domain in full, with the rest retrieved from reference TRBV18 and TRBJ2-7, is NAGVMQNPRHLVRRRGQEARLRCSPMKGHSHVYWYRQLPEEGLKFMVYLQKENIIDESGMPKERFSAEFPKEGPSILRIQQVVRGDSAAYFCASSPRGGQGFYEQYFGPGTRLTVT.

The chain links TRBV10-3 to TRBJ2-1, with 11 bases fitting TRBD2. The V segment lost 6 bases and the J segment 7 bases; nucleotides outside the gene matches: 8. This CDR3 region has 15 residues. Germline lookup yields CDR1 ENHRY and CDR2 SYGVKD. Written as DNA, the CDR3 is TGTGCCATCAGCCCGACTAGCGGGGAGGGAAATGAGCAGTTCTTC. Its protein product is CAISPTSGEGNEQFF.

This clone was observed a few times. J is TRBJ1-1 and V is TRBV10-3; 11 bases fit TRBD1. J lost 1 base, V lost 6 bases, and 7 bases had no gene match. The CDR3 extends over 16 amino acids. CDR1 ENHRY and CDR2 SYGVKD come from the germline V gene. CDR3 sequence reads: CAISGDRGTTNTEAFF. As DNA, the CDR3 is TGTGCCATCAGCGGGGACAGGGGGACCACGAACACTGAAGCTTTCTTT.

In its sample, this clone was seen a few times. The chain recombines TRBV12-5 with TRBJ1-3; no reliable D call. Trimming took off 2 bases at V and 0 bases at J, with 5 bases between the two ends. Germline CDR1 and CDR2: LGHNT and FRNRAP. The CDR3 loop spans 14 amino acids. CDR3 amino acids: CASGLWSSGNTIYF. In DNA form, the CDR3 reads TGTGCTAGTGGTTTGTGGAGCTCTGGAAACACCATATATTTT.

The chain carries TRBV4-2 and TRBJ2-2, with D perhaps TRBD1 (6 bases). The CDR3 contains 16 residues. Germline V gene sequence: CDR1 LGHNA, CDR2 YNFKEQ. Trimming took 5 bases from V and 0 from J, leaving 13 bases between them. The CDR3 coding sequence is TGTGCCAGCAGCGGGGGCGGGCGTACGAACACCGGGGAGCTGTTTTTT. It encodes CASSGGGRTNTGELFF.

This clone was seen a few times. The chain links TRBV19 to TRBJ2-1, with TRBD1 matching 7 bases. Germline trimming cut 7 bases from V and 9 bases from J; bases unmatched to any gene: 12. CDR1 is LNHDA, CDR2 SQIVND, per germline (reference sequence). CDR3 length: 14 residues. The CDR3 DNA reads as TGTGCCAGTACCCCCTCGGAAGGGGGCAGTGAGCAGTTCTTC. This encodes CASTPSEGGSEQFF.

This chain connects TRBV2 to TRBJ2-5; 9 bases agree with TRBD2. Germline lookup yields CDR1 SNHLY and CDR2 FYNNEI. There are 17 residues in the CDR3. J was trimmed by 4 bases and V by 7 bases; bases with no gene match: 16. The chain's CDR3 is CASTEGRLAGRGETQYF. The DNA of the CDR3 is TGTGCCAGCACCGAAGGGCGCCTAGCGGGAAGGGGAGAGACCCAGTACTTC.